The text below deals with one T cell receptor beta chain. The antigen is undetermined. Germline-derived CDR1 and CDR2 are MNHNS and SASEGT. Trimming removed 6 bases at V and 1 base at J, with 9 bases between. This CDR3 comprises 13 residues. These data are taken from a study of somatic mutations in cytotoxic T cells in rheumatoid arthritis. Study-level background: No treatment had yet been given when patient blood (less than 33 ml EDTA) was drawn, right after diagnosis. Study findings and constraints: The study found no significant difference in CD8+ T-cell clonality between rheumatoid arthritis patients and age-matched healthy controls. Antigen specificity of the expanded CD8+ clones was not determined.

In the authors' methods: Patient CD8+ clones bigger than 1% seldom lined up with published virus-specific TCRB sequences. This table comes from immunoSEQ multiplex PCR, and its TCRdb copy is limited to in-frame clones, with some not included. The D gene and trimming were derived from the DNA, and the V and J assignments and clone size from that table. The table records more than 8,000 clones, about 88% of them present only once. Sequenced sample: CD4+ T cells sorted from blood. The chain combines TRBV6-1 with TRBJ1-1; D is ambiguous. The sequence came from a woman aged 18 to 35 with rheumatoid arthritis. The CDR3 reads CASRTTRNTEAFF. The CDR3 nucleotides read TGTGCCAGCAGAACTACACGGAACACTGAAGCTTTCTTT.